These 25 T cell receptor beta chains came from one sample sequenced in a study of human T cells and chemical hapten exposure. Time point noted: patch test 2, 6 weeks after DPC sensitization. Described treatment: therapeutic diphenylcyclopropenone sensitization with weekly scalp DPC. TCRdb ran MiXCR on the RACE reads and lists one entry per CDR3 protein. The sample yields 85,000 or so distinct CDR3 sequences, roughly 12% seen once. The sequenced sample was whole blood, obtained in connection with sensitization to the hapten diphenylcyclopropenone (DPC). The receptors were sampled from a man younger than 35 with alopecia areata. Some clones in this sample may be carry-over from other donors' samples.

This clonotype showed up many times. This chain connects TRBV27 to TRBJ2-2; the D is unclear. V gave up 3 bases and J gave up 6 bases, with 11 bases separating them. The CDR3 loop spans 14 amino acids. CDR1 and CDR2 (germline): MNHEY, SMNVEV (reference sequence). The CDR3 region has the DNA TGTGCCAGCAGTTTTCGTGGGTCATCCGGGGAGCTGTTTTTT. It specifies CASSFRGSSGELFF.

The chain recombines TRBV28 with TRBJ2-7; D is undetermined. In germline, CDR1 is MDHEN, CDR2 SYDVKM. The CDR3 covers 13 residues. Trimming took 8 bases from V and 0 from J, leaving 11 bases between them. CDR3 sequence: CASLDPSSYEQYF. The CDR3 DNA sequence: TGTGCCAGCTTAGACCCGAGCTCCTACGAGCAGTACTTC.

The sample holds many counts of this clonotype. The CDR3 reads CASRPIQGYEQYF. The CDR3 bases are TGTGCCAGCAGACCGATACAGGGATACGAGCAGTACTTC. The gene calls are TRBV28 and TRBJ2-7, with a possible D match to TRBD1 (6 bases). Germline CDR1 and CDR2: MDHEN and SYDVKM. The CDR3 is 13 amino acids. V was shortened by 6 bases and J by 4 bases, with 13 bases between the two germline ends.

The chain employs TRBV6-4 and TRBJ2-2; no clear D. The germline V gene has CDR1 MRHNA and CDR2 SNTAGT. The CDR3 is 13 residues long. The germline V and J ends were trimmed by 8 bases and 3 bases, with 10 bases remaining between them. The DNA for the CDR3 is TGTGCCAGCGCGAGGAAGGACACCGGGGAGCTGTTTTTT. Translating gives CASARKDTGELFF.

This chain uses TRBV29-1 with TRBJ2-3, with 7 bases matching TRBD2. The ends lost 7 bases at V and 2 bases at J; junction bases unmatched: 6. The CDR3 extends over 13 amino acids. Germline V gives CDR1 SQVTM, CDR2 ANQGSEA. CDR3: CSGTRALTDTQYF. In nucleotides, the CDR3 is TGCAGCGGGACTAGGGCCCTCACAGATACGCAGTATTTT.

This clonotype was observed many times. The chain carries TRBV7-2 and TRBJ1-5, with D unresolved. CDR3 size: 14 residues. The germline V gene encodes CDR1 SGHTA and CDR2 FQGNSA. Trimming cost V 5 bases and J 3 bases, with 11 bases left between them. The CDR3 loop is CASSQPGDNQPQHF. CDR3 in DNA: TGTGCCAGCAGCCAGCCCGGGGACAATCAGCCCCAGCATTTT.

This clonotype was seen repeatedly, ten times or more. The chain carries TRBV20-1 and TRBJ2-1, with D maybe TRBD1 (6 bases). The CDR3 loop spans 14 amino acids. Germline loops: CDR1 DFQATT, CDR2 SNEGSKA (reference sequence). The ends were cut back, 4 bases at V and 3 bases at J, with 13 bases in the middle. The CDR3 protein is CSAIRQASYNEQFF. The CDR3 DNA is TGCAGTGCTATTCGACAGGCCAGCTACAATGAGCAGTTCTTC.

There are many counts of this clonotype. This chain uses TRBV19 with TRBJ1-5, with 7 bases identical to TRBD1. The ends lost 4 bases at V and 7 bases at J; junction bases unmatched: 7. There are 14 residues in the CDR3. Germline CDR1 reads LNHDA; CDR2 reads SQIVND (reference sequence). CDR3 amino acids: CASSTRDRTQPQHF. For the CDR3, the DNA is TGTGCCAGTAGTACCCGGGACAGAACGCAGCCCCAGCATTTT.

The table lists this clonotype with many counts. V and J are TRBV10-3 and TRBJ1-1; 9 bases align to TRBD1. CDR3 size: 14 residues. Unmatched junction bases numbered 2, after V lost 6 bases and J lost 0 bases. Looked up from germline, CDR1 is ENHRY and CDR2 is SYGVKD. This CDR3 is CAIRTGGMNTEAFF. CDR3 DNA: TGTGCCATCAGGACAGGGGGAATGAACACTGAAGCTTTCTTT.

The chain is built from TRBV9 and TRBJ2-5; no clear D. The germline V gene encodes CDR1 SGDLS and CDR2 YYNGEE. CDR3 length: 14 residues. Trimming stripped 4 bases from V and 3 bases from J, with 13 bases between. The CDR3 nucleotides read TGTGCCAGCAGCTCCGAGACTTTTAAAGAGACCCAGTACTTC. Amino acids: CASSSETFKETQYF. Variable domain in full (rest from reference TRBV9 and TRBJ2-5): DSGVTQTPKHLITATGQRVTLRCSPRSGDLSVYWYQQSLDQGLQFLIQYYNGEERAKGNILERFSAQQFPDLHSELNLSSLELGDSALYFCASSSETFKETQYFGPGTRLLVL.

This clonotype occurred many times. V usage is TRBV27 and J usage is TRBJ1-5; TRBD1 agrees at 7 bases. The V and J ends lost 5 bases and 4 bases, in that order; junction bases with no gene match: 11. This CDR3 has 16 residues. Germline CDR1 and CDR2: MNHEY and SMNVEV (reference sequence). The CDR3 DNA is TGTGCCAGCAGTCCGTATACAGGGGCCGTAAATCAGCCCCAGCATTTT. This gives the protein CASSPYTGAVNQPQHF.

In this sample, this clonotype turned up a few times. The chain is built from TRBV19 and TRBJ2-5, with TRBD2 as a possible D gene (5 bases). Germline V CDR1 and CDR2: LNHDA, SQIVND (reference sequence). Deletions cut 11 bases from V and 5 bases from J, with 18 bases between. The CDR3 is made up of 13 amino acids. CDR3: CAAAQREKETQYF. The CDR3 DNA follows: TGTGCCGCGGCGCAGAGGGAGAAGGAGACCCAGTACTTC.

The V and J genes are TRBV7-9 and TRBJ2-3, with TRBD2 matching over 11 bases. Trimming at V came to 4 bases and at J to 2 bases, leaving 5 bases not matched to a gene. CDR1 and CDR2 from the germline V gene are SEHNR and FQNEAQ (reference sequence). The length of the CDR3 is 16 residues. CDR3 nucleotides: TGTGCCAGCAGCTCCGGACTAGCGGGCTTCACAGATACGCAGTATTTT. This encodes CASSSGLAGFTDTQYF.

This clonotype appeared many times. The gene calls are TRBV11-2 and TRBJ2-7; 10 nucleotides agree with TRBD1. With 5 bases clipped from V and 3 bases from J, the junction kept 4 bases outside the gene matches. This CDR3 comprises 14 residues. Germline CDR1 SGHAT, CDR2 FQNNGV. The chain's CDR3 is CASSPRTGGYEQYF. CDR3 nucleotide sequence: TGTGCCAGCAGCCCGCGGACAGGGGGCTACGAGCAGTACTTC.

This chain joins TRBV7-2 and TRBJ2-7, with D perhaps TRBD2 (5 bases). Per germline, CDR1 SGHTA and CDR2 FQGNSA. This CDR3 region has 14 residues. The V end was cut by 5 bases, the J end by 7 bases, with 18 bases between. As DNA, the CDR3 is TGTGCCAGCAGCCCCCAGTCGGGGTATAGGGAGCAGTACTTC. Translating it yields CASSPQSGYREQYF. The variable domain in full, completed from reference TRBV7-2 and TRBJ2-7, reads GAGVSQSPSNKVTEKGKDVELRCDPISGHTALYWYRQSLGQGLEFLIYFQGNSAPDKSGLPSDRFSAERTGGSVSTLTIQRTQQEDSAVYLCASSPQSGYREQYFGPGTRLTVT.

The chain links TRBV4-3 to TRBJ1-5, with D possibly matching TRBD1 (6 bases). Trimming removed 0 bases at V and 5 bases at J, with 14 bases between. The germline CDR1 and CDR2 sequences are LGHNA and YSLEER. The CDR3 extends over 16 amino acids. In nucleotides, the CDR3 is TGCGCCAGCAGCCAAGACCTAGGGGGAATGTATCAGCCCCAGCATTTT. Protein product: CASSQDLGGMYQPQHF.

This clonotype has at least ten counts. The rearrangement links TRBV7-2 to TRBJ1-4, with a possible D match to TRBD1 (5 bases). Germline lookup yields CDR1 SGHTA and CDR2 FQGNSA. The CDR3 contains 17 residues. Trimming stripped 5 bases from V and 0 bases from J, with 16 bases between. Here the CDR3 reads CASSLTGTHATNEKLFF. In DNA, the CDR3 is TGTGCCAGCAGCCTTACCGGGACTCATGCAACTAATGAAAAACTGTTTTTT.

In this sample, this clonotype turned up many times. This chain uses TRBV6-4 with TRBJ1-5; D not certain. The V end lost 9 bases, the J end lost 4 bases, and 19 bases lay between the germline ends. This CDR3 spans 15 amino acids. CDR1 and CDR2 from the germline V gene are MRHNA and SNTAGT. The CDR3 loop reads CASSPFSGDNQPQHF. As DNA, the CDR3 is TGTGCCAGTTCCCCGTTCTCTGGGGATAATCAGCCCCAGCATTTT.

In its sample, this clonotype was seen many times. This chain connects TRBV18 to TRBJ1-1; D gene uncertain. V lost 0 bases, J lost 0 bases, and 8 bases lay in between. There are 15 residues in the CDR3. Germline-derived CDR1 and CDR2 are KGHSH and LQKENI. For the CDR3, the DNA is TGTGCCAGCTCACCACCCCGACCGATGAACACTGAAGCTTTCTTT. This translates into CASSPPRPMNTEAFF.

This clonotype was counted a few times. The rearrangement links TRBV10-1 to TRBJ2-7, with 12 bases identical to TRBD1. CDR3 length: 14 amino acids. After removal of 4 bases from V and 10 bases from J, the junction contained 8 bases not matched to a gene. Germline-derived CDR1 and CDR2 are WNHNN and SYGVQD (reference sequence). DNA for the CDR3: TGCGCCAGCAGTGCCTCGGGACAGGGGGCCGAACAGTACTTC. It is translated as CASSASGQGAEQYF.

In this sample, this clonotype turned up many times. The rearrangement links TRBV10-3 to TRBJ2-5, with D possibly matching TRBD1 (6 bases). V was trimmed by 0 bases and J by 5 bases, leaving 10 bases between them. There are 14 residues in the CDR3. Germline V gives CDR1 ENHRY, CDR2 SYGVKD. The CDR3 here is CAISESRDKETQYF. As DNA, the CDR3 is TGTGCCATCAGTGAGTCTCGGGACAAGGAGACCCAGTACTTC.

This clonotype was found a few times. The rearrangement joins TRBV7-9 to TRBJ2-2; D is unresolved. CDR3 size: 17 residues. Germline V gives CDR1 SEHNR, CDR2 FQNEAQ (reference sequence). Trimming took off 2 bases at V and 2 bases at J, with 15 bases between the two ends. The chain's CDR3 is CASSLPTPQQNTGELFF. The CDR3 DNA reads TGTGCCAGCAGCTTACCGACTCCCCAGCAAAACACCGGGGAGCTGTTTTTT.

This rearrangement joins TRBV2 to TRBJ2-5; D is undetermined. CDR3 length: 12 amino acids. Trimming removed 7 bases from V and 2 bases from J, with 8 bases in between. CDR1 is SNHLY, CDR2 FYNNEI, per germline. CDR3 amino acids: CASTAQQETQYF. CDR3 nucleotides: TGTGCCAGCACGGCACAACAAGAGACCCAGTACTTC.

This clonotype was observed at least ten times. The CDR3 bases are TGTGCCAGCACCCCTGGCGCAGGGGAGACCCTAGAGCAGTACGTC. Amino acids: CASTPGAGETLEQYV. This chain links TRBV6-1 with TRBJ2-7, with TRBD1 as a possible D gene (6 bases). Germline values: CDR1 MNHNS, CDR2 SASEGT. The CDR3 loop spans 15 amino acids. V shed 7 bases and J shed 7 bases, with 23 bases lying between them.

The sample holds many counts of this clonotype. The rearrangement links TRBV11-2 to TRBJ2-1; D is undetermined. Germline V CDR1 and CDR2: SGHAT, FQNNGV. V dropped 8 bases and J dropped 6 bases, with 14 bases sitting between them. This CDR3 has 13 residues. CDR3 coding DNA: TGTGCCAGCTGTGGACCGCAGAGCAATGAGCAGTTCTTC. This gives the protein CASCGPQSNEQFF.